The next 10 T cell receptor beta chains were all read from a single sample in a study of regulatory T cells in long-lasting Graves disease. This sample's time point: newly diagnosed GD, antithyroid drugs for less than 3 months. From RNA extracted from PBMCs, the TCR library was made. Through Arm-PCR of CDR3 regions and iRepertoire HTBI primers, TCR beta libraries were built. TCRdb processed the multiplex PCR reads anew with MiXCR; each CDR3 protein has one entry. This sample has over 300,000 distinct CDR3 sequences; roughly 16% occur once, and the top ten carry 20% to 25%. Sequencing used peripheral blood mononuclear cells (PBMCs), obtained at new diagnosis, from a patient treated with antithyroid drugs. All receptors derive from a female donor with Graves disease.

The sample holds many counts of this clonotype. V usage is TRBV9 and J usage is TRBJ1-3; the D gene is possibly TRBD1 (6 bases). Deletions cut 6 bases from V and 0 bases from J, with 16 bases between. Germline lookup yields CDR1 SGDLS and CDR2 YYNGEE. The CDR3 loop spans 16 amino acids. CDR3 bases: TGTGCCAGCACCCTCGGGGGACAAATCTCTGGAAACACCATATATTTT. As protein: CASTLGGQISGNTIYF.

This CDR3 is CATTNSNYGSDTQYF. DNA for the CDR3: TGTGCCACCACGAACAGCAATTATGGGTCAGATACGCAGTATTTT. V and J are TRBV15 and TRBJ2-3; D is unclear. The CDR3 is 15 amino acids. The V gene's germline CDR1 is LNHNV and CDR2 YYDKDF (reference sequence). The V and J ends lost 7 bases and 4 bases respectively, with 18 bases between them.

For this clonotype: A far larger clone is off by one base, so a read error is likely. The chain combines TRBV12-3 or TRBV12-4 with TRBJ2-5, with TRBD2 matching 7 bases. V gave up 6 bases and J gave up 11 bases; unmatched junction bases: 15. The CDR3 length is 14 residues. CDR3 nucleotides: TGTGCCAGCAGGGCTTTGGCGGGAGTGAATGAGCAGTACTTC. This sequence encodes CASRALAGVNEQYF.

Ten or more counts support this clonotype. V usage is TRBV2 and J usage is TRBJ2-1; 9 bases agree with TRBD1. The V gene's germline CDR1 is SNHLY and CDR2 FYNNEI. The CDR3 length is 15 residues. Unmatched junction bases numbered 6, after V lost 6 bases and J lost 3 bases. DNA of the CDR3: TGTGCCAGCAGGGACAGGGGCGGAGTCTACAATGAGCAGTTCTTC. Translating gives CASRDRGGVYNEQFF.

On this clonotype: A far bigger clonotype differs at one base, so this is likely a read error. This sequence joins TRBV5-5 and TRBJ1-3, with TRBD1 matching 10 bases. Germline V gene lookup returns CDR1 SGHKS and CDR2 YYEKEE (reference sequence). The CDR3 totals 17 residues. CDR3 protein: CAGSLMSGPGQGNTIYF. As DNA, the CDR3 is TGTGCCGGCAGCTTGATGTCGGGTCCGGGACAGGGGAACACCATATATTTT.

This clonotype was seen ten or more times. The chain combines TRBV29-1 with TRBJ1-2; D is uncertain. V gave up 3 bases and J gave up 4 bases, with 15 bases separating them. Germline V gene lookup returns CDR1 SQVTM and CDR2 ANQGSEA. This CDR3 comprises 14 residues. The CDR3 sequence: CSVDFGRSSYGYTF. CDR3 nucleotides: TGCAGCGTTGATTTCGGACGGTCGTCCTATGGCTACACCTTC.

This clonotype has just one count. V and J are TRBV30 and TRBJ2-5; D gene uncertain. In germline, CDR1 is GTSNPN, CDR2 SVGIG (reference sequence). Trimming stripped 1 base from V and 2 bases from J, with 5 bases between. The CDR3 is made up of 12 amino acids. The CDR3 DNA reads as TGTGCCTGGAGTGGTGGGCAAGAGACCCAGTACTTC. Translated, it gives CAWSGGQETQYF.

This clonotype has ten or more counts. The J gene is TRBJ1-6, the V gene TRBV5-1; perhaps TRBD1 as D (6 bases). The V end lost 6 bases, the J end lost 7 bases, and 17 bases lay between the germline ends. Germline CDR1 and CDR2: SGHRS and YFSETQ. This CDR3 spans 15 amino acids. CDR3 in DNA: TGCGCCAGCAAATATTCAGGGGACGACAATTCACCCCTCCACTTT. It specifies CASKYSGDDNSPLHF.

There are many counts of this clonotype. The J gene is TRBJ2-5, the V gene TRBV20-1; TRBD2 matches 13 bases. The length of the CDR3 is 15 residues. CDR1 is DFQATT and CDR2 is SNEGSKA in the germline V gene (reference sequence). J was trimmed by 3 bases and V by 5 bases; bases with no gene match: 6. The CDR3 DNA reads TGCAGTGCTGCTGGGACTAGCGGGGCCAAAGAGACCCAGTACTTC. Translated, it gives CSAAGTSGAKETQYF.

Concerning this clonotype itself: It may be a read error: a sequence one base away is much more abundant. The V gene is TRBV19, the J gene TRBJ1-1; D may be TRBD1 (5 bases). The CDR3 covers 15 residues. CDR1 is LNHDA, CDR2 SQIVND, per germline (reference sequence). V gave up 3 bases and J gave up 6 bases, with 17 bases separating them. The DNA for the CDR3 is TGTGCCAGTAGTATGAGGACCGGAGGGGACCCTGAAGCTTTCTTT. Its protein product is CASSMRTGGDPEAFF.